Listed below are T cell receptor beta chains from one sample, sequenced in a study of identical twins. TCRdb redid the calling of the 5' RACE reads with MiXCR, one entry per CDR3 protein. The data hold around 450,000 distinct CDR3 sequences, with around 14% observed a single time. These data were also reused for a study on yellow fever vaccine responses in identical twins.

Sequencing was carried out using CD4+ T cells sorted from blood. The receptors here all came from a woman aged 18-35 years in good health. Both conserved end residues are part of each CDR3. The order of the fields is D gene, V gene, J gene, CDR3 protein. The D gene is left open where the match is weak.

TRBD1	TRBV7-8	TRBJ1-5	CASSLAAGGFHNQPQHF
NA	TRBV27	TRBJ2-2	CASSLPRGELFF
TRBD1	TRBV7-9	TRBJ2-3	CASSWDSTSTDTQYF
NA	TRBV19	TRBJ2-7	CASSIDPAASYEQYF
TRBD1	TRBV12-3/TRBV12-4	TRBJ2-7	CASSLRGQPYEQYF
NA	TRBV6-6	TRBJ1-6	CAGSRVRDSPLHF
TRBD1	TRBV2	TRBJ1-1	CASGGQQYTEAFF
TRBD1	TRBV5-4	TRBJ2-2	CASSPARHRGPGELFF
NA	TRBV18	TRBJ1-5	CASSPNRTPGPQHF
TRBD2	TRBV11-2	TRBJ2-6	CASSLGGSSGANVLTF
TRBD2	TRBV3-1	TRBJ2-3	CASSQVRSGGRDTQYF
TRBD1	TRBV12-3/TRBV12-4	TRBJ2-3	CASSLGDRDPSTDTQYF
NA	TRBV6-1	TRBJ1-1	CASRQGTEAFF
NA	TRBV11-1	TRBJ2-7	CASSFNPDPPEQYF
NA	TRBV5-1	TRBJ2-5	CASSLVMGDQKETQYF
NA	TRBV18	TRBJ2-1	CASSRVGGLIYNEQFF
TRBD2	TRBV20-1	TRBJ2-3	CSASRGEVTDTQYF
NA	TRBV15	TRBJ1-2	CATSREGYRNGGYTF
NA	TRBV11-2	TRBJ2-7	CASTGETYEQYF
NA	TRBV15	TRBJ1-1	CATSRDEGGEAFF
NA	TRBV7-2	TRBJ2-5	CASTPGGGETQYF
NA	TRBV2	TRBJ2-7	CASSSLASSYEQYF
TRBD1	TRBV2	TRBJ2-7	CASTQETGETYEQYF
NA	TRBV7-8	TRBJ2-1	CASSSGLSPYNEQFF
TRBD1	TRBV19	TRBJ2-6	CASSLRSGTVGTGANVLTF
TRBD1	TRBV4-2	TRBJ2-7	CASSQAGTVGYEQYF
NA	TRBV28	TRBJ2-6	CASSFGGGANVLTF
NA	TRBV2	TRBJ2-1	CASRQPGVDEQFF
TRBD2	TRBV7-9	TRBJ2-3	CASSLWTSGGATDTQYF
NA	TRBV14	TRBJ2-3	CASSQDRSGRPEYTQYF
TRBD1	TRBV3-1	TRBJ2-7	CASSQPGGKQYF
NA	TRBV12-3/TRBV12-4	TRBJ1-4	CASSFGRINEKLFF
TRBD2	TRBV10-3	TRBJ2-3	CAISPNRLAGGPGTDTQYF
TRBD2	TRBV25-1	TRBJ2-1	CASSETRTSSDNEQFF
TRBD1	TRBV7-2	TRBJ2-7	CASSLDRVIYEQYF
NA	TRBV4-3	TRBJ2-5	CASSQEYSQETQYF
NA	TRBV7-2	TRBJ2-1	CASSHAREYEQFF
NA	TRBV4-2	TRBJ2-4	CASSQDQGNIQYF
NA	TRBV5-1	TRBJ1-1	CASSLGGQQDTEAFF
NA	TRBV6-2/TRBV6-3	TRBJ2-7	CASRQTVPYEQYF
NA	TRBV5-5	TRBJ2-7	CASSLAQELEQYF
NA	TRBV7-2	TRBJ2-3	CASSFLAASTDTQYF
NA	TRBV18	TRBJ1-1	CASSPTVMNTEAFF
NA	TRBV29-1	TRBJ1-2	CSVEGNPKGGYTF
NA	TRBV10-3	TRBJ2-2	CAARMGVTNTGELFF
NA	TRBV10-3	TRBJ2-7	CAISGGASGVYEQYF
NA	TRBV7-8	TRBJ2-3	CASSSASLGTDTQYF
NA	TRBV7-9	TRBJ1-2	CASSPPTIGYGYTF
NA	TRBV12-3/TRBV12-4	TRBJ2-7	CASSRTATYEQYF
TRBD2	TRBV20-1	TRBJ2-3	CSALALAGLTDTQYF
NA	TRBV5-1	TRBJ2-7	CASSPGTVTYEQYF
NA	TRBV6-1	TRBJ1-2	CASSPTRNYGYTF
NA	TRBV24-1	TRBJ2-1	CATSDQGGKSYNEQFF
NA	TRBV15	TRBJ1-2	CATSRDRRGQRGYTF